This T cell receptor beta chain originates from a study of blood T cells in healthy people across ages. Study-wide results and caveats: Estimates of total diversity, which came from one million sequenced T cells, were considered to be underestimates.

Using a J-beta primer mix together with a sample-barcoded 5' primer, a second PCR was run for about 7 to 12 cycles. TCRdb ran MiXCR on the 5' RACE reads and lists one entry per CDR3 protein. There are roughly 680,000 distinct CDR3 sequences in the sample; under 65% occur only once, and approximately 12% lies in the top ten. The CDR3 length is 18 residues. Germline V gene data show CDR1 as KGHSH and CDR2 as LQKENI. Trimming took off 1 base at V and 2 bases at J, with 19 bases between the two ends. This clonotype was counted many times. What it binds is unknown. Approximately 9.1 milliliters was the volume of peripheral blood drawn from each donor.

V is TRBV18 and J is TRBJ2-3; possibly TRBD2 for D (6 bases). The receptor was isolated from a woman aged 80 or over in good health. Sequenced: blood. This CDR3 reads CASSPQLYGRPLTDTQYF. CDR3 coding DNA: TGTGCCAGCTCACCACAACTGTACGGGAGACCCCTCACAGATACGCAGTATTTT.